This TCR beta chain was documented in a study of identical twins. This CDR3 contains 12 residues. Trimming stripped 5 bases from V and 4 bases from J, with 5 bases between. Looked up from germline, CDR1 is MNHNY and CDR2 is SVGAGI (reference sequence). MiXCR, run by TCRdb on the 5' RACE reads, gives a single entry per CDR3 protein. The top ten clones hold around 6.9% of a sample with around 340,000 distinct CDR3 sequences, roughly an eighth of them seen once. In this sample, this clonotype turned up many times. These data also featured in a second study, about yellow fever vaccine responses in identical twins.

The chain is built from TRBV6-6 and TRBJ2-2; no clear D gene. The sequencing input was CD8+ T cells sorted from blood. The clonotype comes from a woman under 30 in good health. The CDR3 region has the DNA TGTGCCAGCAGTCAGACCACCGGGGAGCTGTTTTTT. Amino acid sequence: CASSQTTGELFF.